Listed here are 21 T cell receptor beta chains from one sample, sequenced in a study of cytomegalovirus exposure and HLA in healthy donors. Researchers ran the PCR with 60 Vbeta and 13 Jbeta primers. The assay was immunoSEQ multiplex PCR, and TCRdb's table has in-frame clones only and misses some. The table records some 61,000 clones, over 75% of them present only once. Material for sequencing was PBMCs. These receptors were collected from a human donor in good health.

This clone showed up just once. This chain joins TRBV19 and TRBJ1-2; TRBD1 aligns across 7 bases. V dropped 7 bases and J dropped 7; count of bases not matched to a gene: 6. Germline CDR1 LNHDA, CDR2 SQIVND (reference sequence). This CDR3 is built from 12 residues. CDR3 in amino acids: CASTIDRAGYTF. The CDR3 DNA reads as TGTGCCAGTACCATCGACAGGGCTGGCTACACCTTC. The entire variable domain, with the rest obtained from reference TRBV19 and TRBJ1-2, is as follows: DGGITQSPKYLFRKEGQNVTLSCEQNLNHDAMYWYRQDPGQGLRLIYYSQIVNDFQKGDIAEGYSVSREKKESFPLTVTSAQKNPTAFYLCASTIDRAGYTFGSGTRLTVV.

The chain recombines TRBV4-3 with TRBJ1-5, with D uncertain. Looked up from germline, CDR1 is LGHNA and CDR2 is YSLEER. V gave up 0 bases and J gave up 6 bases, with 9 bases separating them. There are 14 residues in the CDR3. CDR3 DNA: TGCGCCAGCAGCCAAGATTTGGTGGCTCAGCCCCAGCATTTT. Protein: CASSQDLVAQPQHF.

The CDR3, as DNA: TGTGCCAGCAGCTTGGGGCAGAGTAGCACAGATACGCAGTATTTT. Translating it yields CASSLGQSSTDTQYF. This sequence joins TRBV7-9 and TRBJ2-3; tentatively, D is TRBD1 (5 bases). From germline, CDR1 is SEHNR and CDR2 FQNEAQ (reference sequence). Trimming cost V 3 bases and J 0 bases, with 10 bases left between them. The CDR3 spans 15 residues.

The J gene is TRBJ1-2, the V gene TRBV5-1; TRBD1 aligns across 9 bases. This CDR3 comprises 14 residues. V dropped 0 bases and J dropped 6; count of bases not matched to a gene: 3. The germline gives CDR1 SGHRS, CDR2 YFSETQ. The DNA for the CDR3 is TGCGCCAGCAGCTTGGCGGGACAGGGCAATGGCTACACCTTC. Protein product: CASSLAGQGNGYTF. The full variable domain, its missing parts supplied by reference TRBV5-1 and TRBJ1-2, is KAGVTQTPRYLIKTRGQQVTLSCSPISGHRSVSWYQQTPGQGLQFLFEYFSETQRNKGNFPGRFSGRQFSNSRSEMNVSTLELGDSALYLCASSLAGQGNGYTFGSGTRLTVV.

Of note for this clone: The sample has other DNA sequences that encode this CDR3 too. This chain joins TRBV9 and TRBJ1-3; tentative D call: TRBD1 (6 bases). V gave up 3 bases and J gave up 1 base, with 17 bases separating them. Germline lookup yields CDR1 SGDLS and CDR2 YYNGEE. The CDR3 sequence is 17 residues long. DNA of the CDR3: TGTGCCAGCAGCGCCCGCCACGAACAGGGTTCTGGAAACACCATATATTTT. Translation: CASSARHEQGSGNTIYF. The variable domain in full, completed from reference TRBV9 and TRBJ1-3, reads DSGVTQTPKHLITATGQRVTLRCSPRSGDLSVYWYQQSLDQGLQFLIQYYNGEERAKGNILERFSAQQFPDLHSELNLSSLELGDSALYFCASSARHEQGSGNTIYFGEGSWLTVV.

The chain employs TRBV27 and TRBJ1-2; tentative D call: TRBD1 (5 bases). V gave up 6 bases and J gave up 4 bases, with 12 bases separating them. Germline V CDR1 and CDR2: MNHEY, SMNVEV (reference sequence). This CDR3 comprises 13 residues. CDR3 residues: CASSLGGGYGYTF. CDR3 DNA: TGTGCCAGCAGCCTCGGGGGGGGCTATGGCTACACCTTC.

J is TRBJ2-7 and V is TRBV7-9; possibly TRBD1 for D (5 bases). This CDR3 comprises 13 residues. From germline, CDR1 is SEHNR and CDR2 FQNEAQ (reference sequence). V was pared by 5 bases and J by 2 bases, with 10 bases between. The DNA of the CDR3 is TGTGCCAGCAGCAAACAGGTAACCTACGAGCAGTACTTC. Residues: CASSKQVTYEQYF.

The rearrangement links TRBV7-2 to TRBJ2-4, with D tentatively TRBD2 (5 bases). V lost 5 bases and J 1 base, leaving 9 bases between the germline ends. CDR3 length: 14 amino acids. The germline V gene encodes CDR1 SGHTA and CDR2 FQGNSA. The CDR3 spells CASSRRGAKNIQYF. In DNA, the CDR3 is TGTGCCAGCAGCCGACGAGGGGCCAAAAACATTCAGTACTTC.

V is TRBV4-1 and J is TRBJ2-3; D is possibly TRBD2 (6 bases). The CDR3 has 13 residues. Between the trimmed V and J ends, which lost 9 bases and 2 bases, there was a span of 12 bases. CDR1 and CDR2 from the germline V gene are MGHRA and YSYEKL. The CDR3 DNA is TGCGCCAGTCGGGGGACCTACACAGATACGCAGTATTTT. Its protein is CASRGTYTDTQYF.

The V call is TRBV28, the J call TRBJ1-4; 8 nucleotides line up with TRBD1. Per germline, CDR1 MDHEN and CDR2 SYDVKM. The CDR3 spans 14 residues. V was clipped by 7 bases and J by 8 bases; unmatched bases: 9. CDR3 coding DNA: TGTGCCAGCAATGAACAGGGGGAAGGAGAAAAACTGTTTTTT. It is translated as CASNEQGEGEKLFF.

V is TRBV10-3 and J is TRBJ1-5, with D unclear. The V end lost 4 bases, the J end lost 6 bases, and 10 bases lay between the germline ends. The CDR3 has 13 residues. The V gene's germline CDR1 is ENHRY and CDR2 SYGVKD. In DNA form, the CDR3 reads TGTGCCATCAGTGCGCGGGGAGGTCAGCCCCAGCATTTT. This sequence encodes CAISARGGQPQHF.

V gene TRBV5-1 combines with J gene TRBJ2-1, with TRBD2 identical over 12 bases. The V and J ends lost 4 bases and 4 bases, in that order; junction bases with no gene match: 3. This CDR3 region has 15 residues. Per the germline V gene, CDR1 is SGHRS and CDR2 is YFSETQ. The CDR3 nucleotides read TGCGCCAGCAGCACAACTAGCGGGGGGTACAATGAGCAGTTCTTC. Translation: CASSTTSGGYNEQFF. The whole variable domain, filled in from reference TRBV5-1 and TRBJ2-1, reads KAGVTQTPRYLIKTRGQQVTLSCSPISGHRSVSWYQQTPGQGLQFLFEYFSETQRNKGNFPGRFSGRQFSNSRSEMNVSTLELGDSALYLCASSTTSGGYNEQFFGPGTRLTVL.

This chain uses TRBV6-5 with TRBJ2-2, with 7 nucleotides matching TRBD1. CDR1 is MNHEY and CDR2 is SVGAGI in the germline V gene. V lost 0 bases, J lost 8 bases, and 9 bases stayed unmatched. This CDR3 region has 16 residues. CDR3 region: CASSYSGQRLLGELFF. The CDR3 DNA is TGTGCCAGCAGTTACTCGGGACAGAGGTTACTGGGGGAGCTGTTTTTT.

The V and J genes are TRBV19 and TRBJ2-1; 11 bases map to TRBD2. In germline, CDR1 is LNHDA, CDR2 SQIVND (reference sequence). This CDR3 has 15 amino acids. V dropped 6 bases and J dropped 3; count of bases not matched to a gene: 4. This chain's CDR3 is CASSRTSGGYNEQFF. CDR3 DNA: TGTGCCAGTAGCCGAACTAGCGGGGGCTACAATGAGCAGTTCTTC. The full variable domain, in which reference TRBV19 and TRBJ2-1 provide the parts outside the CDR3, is DGGITQSPKYLFRKEGQNVTLSCEQNLNHDAMYWYRQDPGQGLRLIYYSQIVNDFQKGDIAEGYSVSREKKESFPLTVTSAQKNPTAFYLCASSRTSGGYNEQFFGPGTRLTVL.

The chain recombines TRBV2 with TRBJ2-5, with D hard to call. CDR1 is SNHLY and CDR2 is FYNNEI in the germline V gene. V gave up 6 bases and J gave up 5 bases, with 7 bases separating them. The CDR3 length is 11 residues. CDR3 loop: CASSEPETQYF. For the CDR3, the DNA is TGTGCCAGCAGCGAACCGGAGACCCAGTACTTC.

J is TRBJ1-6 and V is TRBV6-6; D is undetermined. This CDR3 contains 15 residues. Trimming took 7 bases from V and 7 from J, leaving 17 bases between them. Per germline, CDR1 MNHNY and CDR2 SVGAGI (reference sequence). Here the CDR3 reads CASKPSDGKNSPLHF. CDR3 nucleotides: TGTGCCAGCAAACCCTCGGACGGGAAGAATTCACCCCTCCACTTT.

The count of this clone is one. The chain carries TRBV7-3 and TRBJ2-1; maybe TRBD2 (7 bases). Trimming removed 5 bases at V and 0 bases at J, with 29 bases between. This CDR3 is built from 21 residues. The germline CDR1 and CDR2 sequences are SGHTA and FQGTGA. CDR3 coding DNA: TGTGCCAGCAGCCTATTCTCGGGGGGCGGGGGAATGTTAAGCTCCTACAATGAGCAGTTCTTC. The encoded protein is CASSLFSGGGGMLSSYNEQFF.

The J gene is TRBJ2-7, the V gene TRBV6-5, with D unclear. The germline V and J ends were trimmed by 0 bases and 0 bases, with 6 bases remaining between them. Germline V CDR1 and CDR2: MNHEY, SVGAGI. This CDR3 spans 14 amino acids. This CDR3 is CASSYSVSSYEQYF. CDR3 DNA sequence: TGTGCCAGCAGTTACTCAGTCAGCTCCTACGAGCAGTACTTC.

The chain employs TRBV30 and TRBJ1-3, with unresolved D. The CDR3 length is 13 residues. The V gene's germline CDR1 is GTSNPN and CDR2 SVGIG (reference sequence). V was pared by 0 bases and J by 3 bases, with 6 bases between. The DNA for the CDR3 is TGTGCCTGGAGTGTCCCTATTGGAAACACCATATATTTT. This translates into CAWSVPIGNTIYF.

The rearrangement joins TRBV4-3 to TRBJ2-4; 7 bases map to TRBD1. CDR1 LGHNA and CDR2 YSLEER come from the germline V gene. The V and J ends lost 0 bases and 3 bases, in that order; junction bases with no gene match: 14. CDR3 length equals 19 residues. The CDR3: CASSQDWGPGQRSKNIQYF. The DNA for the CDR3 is TGCGCCAGCAGCCAAGATTGGGGTCCGGGACAGCGGAGCAAAAACATTCAGTACTTC.

CDR3 in amino acids: CASSLLRQSHSYNEQFF. CDR3 DNA sequence: TGCGCCAGCAGCCTATTAAGACAGAGCCACTCCTACAATGAGCAGTTCTTC. This chain uses TRBV10-1 with TRBJ2-1; possibly TRBD1 for D (5 bases). CDR3 length: 17 residues. The germline gives CDR1 WNHNN, CDR2 SYGVQD (reference sequence). Trimming took off 6 bases at V and 0 bases at J, with 18 bases between the two ends.